This passage covers 16 T cell receptor beta chains from one sample sequenced in a study of sequential checkpoint blockade in melanoma. Sequencing used immunoSEQ multiplex PCR; TCRdb keeps in-frame clones, though not all of them. This table holds about 6,100 clones, roughly 52% found once. The treatment was: randomized to nivolumab then ipilimumab (arm A) or the reverse (arm B). The material sequenced was CD8+ T cells sorted from blood (inferred from file names), taken from a patient given nivolumab and ipilimumab in sequence. These receptors originate from a human donor with melanoma.

Only a few counts were recorded for this clone. The J gene is TRBJ2-1, the V gene TRBV5-4, with TRBD2 matching over 11 bases. The CDR3 extends over 19 amino acids. The trim removed 4 bases at V and 9 bases at J, leaving 21 bases unmatched. Germline V CDR1 and CDR2: SGHNT, YYREEE (reference sequence). CDR3: CASSMLVLAGGPLGFEQFF. CDR3 DNA sequence: TGTGCCAGCAGCATGCTGGTCCTAGCGGGAGGTCCCTTGGGATTTGAGCAGTTCTTC. Complete variable domain (other parts from reference TRBV5-4 and TRBJ2-1): ETGVTQSPTHLIKTRGQQVTLRCSSQSGHNTVSWYQQALGQGPQFIFQYYREEENGRGNFPPRFSGLQFPNYSSELNVNALELDDSALYLCASSMLVLAGGPLGFEQFFGPGTRLTVL.

The chain recombines TRBV6-5 with TRBJ2-5; 7 bases line up with TRBD1. TRBJ2-7 matches the DNA end more closely, so the J call is doubtful. The CDR3 is 16 amino acids. Looked up from germline, CDR1 is MNHEY and CDR2 is SVGAGI. In DNA form, the CDR3 reads TGTGCCAGCAGTTACGGGGCTGGGGACAGCGCCTACGAGCAGTACTTC. Translating it yields CASSYGAGDSAYEQYF.

Concerning this clone: This may arise from a read error, as a much more abundant clone is one base away. V usage is TRBV11-2 and J usage is TRBJ2-7; 9 positions agree with TRBD2. The length of the CDR3 is 15 residues. CDR1 and CDR2 (germline): SGHAT, FQNNGV. The CDR3 coding sequence is TGCGCCAGCAGCCAAGCTAGCGGGGTCTCCTACGAGCAGTACTTC. As protein: CASSQASGVSYEQYF.

This clone has only a few counts. The chain employs TRBV4-3 and TRBJ2-3, with 8 bases fitting TRBD2. Trimming cost V 2 bases and J 4 bases; bases outside gene matches: 8. The length of the CDR3 is 16 residues. The V gene's germline CDR1 is LGHNA and CDR2 YSLEER. The CDR3 sequence is CASSQFGGGFSDTQYF. Written as DNA, the CDR3 is TGCGCCAGCAGCCAATTCGGGGGGGGTTTTTCAGATACGCAGTATTTT.

The chain uses TRBV13 and TRBJ2-3; D unresolved. V dropped 1 base and J dropped 4 bases, with 3 bases sitting between them. Germline V gives CDR1 PRHDT, CDR2 FYEKMQ (reference sequence). This CDR3 contains 12 residues. The CDR3 coding sequence is TGTGCCAGCAGCTTAGCTTCAGATACGCAGTATTTT. Amino acid sequence: CASSLASDTQYF. Filled out from reference TRBV13 and TRBJ2-3, the complete variable domain reads AAGVIQSPRHLIKEKRETATLKCYPIPRHDTVYWYQQGPGQDPQFLISFYEKMQSDKGSIPDRFSAQQFSDYHSELNMSSLELGDSALYFCASSLASDTQYFGPGTRLTVL.

The chain employs TRBV9 and TRBJ1-1, with 9 bases identical to TRBD1. Per germline, CDR1 SGDLS and CDR2 YYNGEE. V was pared by 3 bases and J by 12 bases, with 6 bases of the junction left unmatched. The CDR3 is 12 residues long. The CDR3 sequence: CASSEWTGETFF. CDR3 bases: TGTGCCAGCAGCGAGTGGACAGGGGAAACTTTCTTT. The full variable domain, rest sourced from reference TRBV9 and TRBJ1-1, is DSGVTQTPKHLITATGQRVTLRCSPRSGDLSVYWYQQSLDQGLQFLIQYYNGEERAKGNILERFSAQQFPDLHSELNLSSLELGDSALYFCASSEWTGETFFGQGTRLTVV.

The chain employs TRBV7-8 and TRBJ2-2, with 8 bases matching TRBD1. This CDR3 spans 17 amino acids. Looked up from germline, CDR1 is SGHVS and CDR2 is FQNEAQ. The ends lost 1 base at V and 2 bases at J; junction bases unmatched: 6. In DNA, the CDR3 is TGTGCCAGCAGCTTAGTGCAGGGGGCTATAAACACCGGGGAGCTGTTTTTT. Translating gives CASSLVQGAINTGELFF.

J is TRBJ2-7 and V is TRBV14; 7 bases fit TRBD2. V dropped 5 bases and J dropped 1; count of bases not matched to a gene: 11. The CDR3 is made up of 16 amino acids. From germline, CDR1 is SGHDN and CDR2 FVKESK. The CDR3: CASSSRLAPLSYEQYF. The CDR3 DNA is TGTGCCAGCAGCTCCAGACTAGCTCCTCTATCCTACGAGCAGTACTTC.

Comments on this clone: At one of its ends the junction is not consistent with the germline gene, which may arise from a read error. The chain has TRBV6-1 and TRBJ2-7, with a tentative D call TRBD1 (5 bases). Germline V gene sequence: CDR1 MNHNS, CDR2 SASEGT. The CDR3 extends over 14 amino acids. The CDR3 sequence: CTSSEGADTYEQYF. CDR3 sequence (DNA): TGTACCAGCAGTGAAGGGGCAGATACCTACGAGCAGTACTTC.

This chain links TRBV7-9 with TRBJ1-1; 8 nucleotides agree with TRBD1. The V and J ends lost 6 bases and 0 bases, in that order; junction bases with no gene match: 9. The germline gives CDR1 SEHNR, CDR2 FQNEAQ (reference sequence). The CDR3 is made up of 16 amino acids. CDR3 in DNA: TGTGCCAGCAGGGCAGGGGGCGCGGGGATGAACACTGAAGCTTTCTTT. As protein: CASRAGGAGMNTEAFF.

V usage is TRBV9 and J usage is TRBJ1-2, with 9 bases lining up with TRBD1. The germline gives CDR1 SGDLS, CDR2 YYNGEE. With V trimmed by 2 bases and J by 4 bases, 3 bases remained unmatched. CDR3 length: 14 amino acids. Written as DNA, the CDR3 is TGTGCCAGCAGCGTCGGGACAGGGCCCTATGGCTACACCTTC. Translation: CASSVGTGPYGYTF.

This clone has a handful of counts. V gene TRBV4-1 combines with J gene TRBJ2-7; D perhaps matches TRBD1 (6 bases). The CDR3 length is 15 residues. V was trimmed by 2 bases and J by 2 bases, leaving 13 bases between them. CDR1 MGHRA and CDR2 YSYEKL come from the germline V gene. DNA of the CDR3: TGCGCCAGCAGCCAATTGCAGGGGCCGGCCTACGAGCAGTACTTC. It yields the protein CASSQLQGPAYEQYF.

V is TRBV15 and J is TRBJ2-7; 10 nucleotides line up with TRBD2. V trimming: 9 bases; J trimming: 0 bases; junction bases outside the gene matches: 11. The germline V gene has CDR1 LNHNV and CDR2 YYDKDF (reference sequence). The length of the CDR3 is 16 residues. This CDR3 reads CATGDTSGKSSYEQYF. For the CDR3, the DNA is TGTGCCACGGGGGATACTAGCGGGAAGAGCTCCTACGAGCAGTACTTC.

The CDR3 is CASSYSMVAQGELFF. The CDR3 DNA reads TGTGCCAGCAGTTACTCGATGGTAGCTCAAGGGGAGCTGTTTTTT. The rearrangement uses TRBV6-6 and TRBJ2-2; unclear D gene. Per the germline V gene, CDR1 is MNHNY and CDR2 is SVGAGI (reference sequence). This CDR3 has 15 amino acids. The V and J ends lost 0 bases and 8 bases respectively, with 13 bases between them.

This chain links TRBV27 with TRBJ2-1, with 8 bases that match TRBD2. The CDR3 contains 17 residues. From germline, CDR1 is MNHEY and CDR2 SMNVEV (reference sequence). V was pared by 6 bases and J by 2 bases, with 12 bases of the junction left unmatched. The chain's CDR3 is CASSTLWEAGAYNEQFF. The CDR3 DNA is TGTGCCAGCAGCACCCTTTGGGAAGCGGGAGCCTACAATGAGCAGTTCTTC.

This clone was counted a few times. The V gene is TRBV6-5, the J gene TRBJ1-2; maybe TRBD1 (5 bases). CDR1 and CDR2 from the germline V gene are MNHEY and SVGAGI. The CDR3 contains 12 residues. Trimming stripped 5 bases from V and 6 bases from J, with 10 bases between. CDR3 loop: CASSQGGDGYTF. The CDR3 DNA sequence: TGTGCCAGCAGTCAGGGTGGGGATGGCTACACCTTC.